The present T cell receptor beta chain was sequenced within a study of blood T cell repertoires in COVID-19. Turning to the study itself: Samples representing acute and convalescent COVID-19 were sourced from the United States, Italy and Spain.

Trimming stripped 0 bases from V and 9 bases from J, with 6 bases between. The germline V gene encodes CDR1 MNHEY and CDR2 SVGAGI. The CDR3 has 12 amino acids. The table lists this clone with a few counts. Original methodology: Researchers report that nucleated cell counts were estimated from reference gene primer amplification. Here immunoSEQ multiplex PCR was the method, and the copy in TCRdb shows in-frame clones only, minus some. From that table come the V and J calls and clone size; the DNA was used to work out D and trimming. The sample lists some 130,000 clones, 70% to 85% occurring once. The genes are TRBV6-5 and TRBJ2-1; D is ambiguous. This clonotype originated in a woman older than 75 with acute or convalescent COVID-19. Sequenced input: peripheral blood. The CDR3 region is CASSYSPGEQFF. In DNA form, the CDR3 reads TGTGCCAGCAGTTACTCCCCGGGTGAGCAGTTCTTC.